This TCR beta chain was identified during a study of cytomegalovirus exposure and HLA in healthy donors. On the study more broadly: An earlier analysis found under 130 million unique TCR beta sequences from roughly 170 million T cells.

Findings and limits, study-wide: By a later analysis, the bulk of CMV-associated TCR beta chains appeared HLA-restricted.

PCR used 60 Vbeta primers and 13 Jbeta primers. TCRdb's table, derived via immunoSEQ multiplex PCR, lists solely in-frame clones and lacks some. The sample lists 110,000 to 150,000 clones; roughly 83% were seen once. The J segment lost 4 bases and the V segment lost 8 bases, leaving 2 bases of the junction unmatched. The germline V gene encodes CDR1 SQVTM and CDR2 ANQGSEA. The CDR3 is made up of 11 amino acids. For this clone: Its specificity is not known.

The sample consisted of PBMCs. The receptor was derived from a man aged 35 to 55 in good health and CMV-seropositive. The J gene is TRBJ1-2, the V gene TRBV29-1; 9 positions agree with TRBD1. In DNA form, the CDR3 reads TGCAGCACACAGGGGGCCTATGGCTACACCTTC. Amino acid sequence: CSTQGAYGYTF.